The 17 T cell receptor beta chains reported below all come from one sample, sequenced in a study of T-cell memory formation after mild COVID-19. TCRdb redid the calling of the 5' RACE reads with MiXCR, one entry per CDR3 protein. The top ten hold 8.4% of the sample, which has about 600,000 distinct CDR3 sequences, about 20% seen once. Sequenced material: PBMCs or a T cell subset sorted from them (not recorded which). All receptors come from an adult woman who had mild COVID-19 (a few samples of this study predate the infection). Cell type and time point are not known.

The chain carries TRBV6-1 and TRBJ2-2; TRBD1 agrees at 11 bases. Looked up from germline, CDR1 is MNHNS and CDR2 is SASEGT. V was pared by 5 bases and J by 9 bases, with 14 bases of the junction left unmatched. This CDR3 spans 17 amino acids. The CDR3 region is CASSPPWTGGAYRELFF. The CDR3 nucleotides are TGTGCCAGCAGTCCCCCCTGGACAGGGGGCGCCTACAGGGAGCTGTTTTTT.

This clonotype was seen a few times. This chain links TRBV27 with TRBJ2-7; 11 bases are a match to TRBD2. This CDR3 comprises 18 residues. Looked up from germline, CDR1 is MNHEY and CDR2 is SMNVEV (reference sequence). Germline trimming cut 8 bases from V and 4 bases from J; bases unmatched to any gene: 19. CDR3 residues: CASSHYYELAGDGYEQYF. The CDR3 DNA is TGTGCCAGCTCCCACTACTACGAACTAGCGGGAGATGGGTACGAGCAGTACTTC.

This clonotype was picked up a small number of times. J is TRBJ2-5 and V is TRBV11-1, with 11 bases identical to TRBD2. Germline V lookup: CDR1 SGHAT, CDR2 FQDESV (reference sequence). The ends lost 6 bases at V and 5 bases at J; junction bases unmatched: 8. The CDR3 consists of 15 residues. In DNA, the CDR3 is TGTGCCAGCAGACCCGGACTAGCGGGTGTCGAGACCCAGTACTTC. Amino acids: CASRPGLAGVETQYF.

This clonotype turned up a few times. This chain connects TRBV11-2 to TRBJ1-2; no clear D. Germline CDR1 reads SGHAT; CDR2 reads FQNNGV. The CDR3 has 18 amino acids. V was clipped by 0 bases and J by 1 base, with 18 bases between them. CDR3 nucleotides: TGTGCCAGCAGCTTAGACCACCCGATTGGGCCGTATAACTATGGCTACACCTTC. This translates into CASSLDHPIGPYNYGYTF.

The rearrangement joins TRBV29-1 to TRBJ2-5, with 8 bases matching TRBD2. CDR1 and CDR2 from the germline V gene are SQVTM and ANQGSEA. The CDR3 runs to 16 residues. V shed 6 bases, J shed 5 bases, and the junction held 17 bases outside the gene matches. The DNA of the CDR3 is TGCAGCGTACTCCCCGGGGGGGGGCAAGGCTGGGAGACCCAGTACTTC. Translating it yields CSVLPGGGQGWETQYF.

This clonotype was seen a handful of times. The CDR3 loop reads CTPEGETSRLYGYTF. CDR3 nucleotides: TGCACGCCAGAGGGAGAAACCAGCCGCCTTTATGGCTACACCTTC. This chain joins TRBV20-1 and TRBJ1-2; no definite D call. The CDR3 length is 15 residues. Germline V gene lookup returns CDR1 DFQATT and CDR2 SNEGSKA (reference sequence).

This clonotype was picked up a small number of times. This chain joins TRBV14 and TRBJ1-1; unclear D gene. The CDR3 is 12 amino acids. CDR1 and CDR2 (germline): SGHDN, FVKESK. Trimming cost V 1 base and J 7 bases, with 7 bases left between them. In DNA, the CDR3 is TGTGCCAGCAGCCAAGTTAAGGGTGAAGCTTTCTTT. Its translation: CASSQVKGEAFF.

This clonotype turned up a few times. CDR3 bases: TGTGCCAGCAGTTTGAGGACAGGGTTGGATGAAAAACTGTTTTTT. Translating it yields CASSLRTGLDEKLFF. The rearrangement uses TRBV12-3 or TRBV12-4 and TRBJ1-4; 8 nucleotides line up with TRBD1. Trimming removed 3 bases from V and 6 bases from J; junction bases left unmatched: 6. CDR3 size: 15 residues.

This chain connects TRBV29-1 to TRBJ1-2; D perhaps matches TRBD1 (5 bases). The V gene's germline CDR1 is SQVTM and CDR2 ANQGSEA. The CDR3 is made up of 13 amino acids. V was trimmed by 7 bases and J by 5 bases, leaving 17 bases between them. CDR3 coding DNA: TGCAGCGCCTGGAGCGGGGCCTCGTATGGCTACACCTTC. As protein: CSAWSGASYGYTF.

CDR3: CAVRTGGTEAFF. As DNA, the CDR3 is TGTGCCGTACGCACGGGGGGCACTGAAGCTTTCTTT. The chain joins TRBV19 to TRBJ1-1; the D gene is possibly TRBD1 (5 bases). This CDR3 has 12 residues. Trimming removed 11 bases at V and 4 bases at J, with 14 bases between. The V gene's germline CDR1 is LNHDA and CDR2 SQIVND (reference sequence).

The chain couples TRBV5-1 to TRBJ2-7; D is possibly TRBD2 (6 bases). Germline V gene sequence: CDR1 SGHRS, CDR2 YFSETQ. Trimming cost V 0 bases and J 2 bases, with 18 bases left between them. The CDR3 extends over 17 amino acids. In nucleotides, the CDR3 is TGCGCCAGCAGCTTGGCGGTGAGGCGGGAAGCTACCTACGAGCAGTACTTC. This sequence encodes CASSLAVRREATYEQYF. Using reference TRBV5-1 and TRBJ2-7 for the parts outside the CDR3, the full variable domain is KAGVTQTPRYLIKTRGQQVTLSCSPISGHRSVSWYQQTPGQGLQFLFEYFSETQRNKGNFPGRFSGRQFSNSRSEMNVSTLELGDSALYLCASSLAVRREATYEQYFGPGTRLTVT.

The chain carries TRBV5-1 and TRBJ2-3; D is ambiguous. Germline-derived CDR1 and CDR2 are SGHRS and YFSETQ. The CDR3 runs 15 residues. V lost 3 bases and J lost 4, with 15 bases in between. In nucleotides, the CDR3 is TGCGCCAGCAGCTACCACCTAACCACAGCAGATACGCAGTATTTT. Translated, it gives CASSYHLTTADTQYF.

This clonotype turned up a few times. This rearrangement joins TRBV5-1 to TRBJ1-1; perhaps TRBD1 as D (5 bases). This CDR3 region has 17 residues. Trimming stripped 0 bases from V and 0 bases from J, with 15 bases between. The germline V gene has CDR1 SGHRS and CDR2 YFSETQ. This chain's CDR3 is CASSLARQGLLNTEAFF. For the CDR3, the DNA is TGCGCCAGCAGCTTGGCCCGTCAGGGACTTTTGAACACTGAAGCTTTCTTT.

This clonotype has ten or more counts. The chain's CDR3 is CASSLVTLWGEQYF. CDR3 coding DNA: TGTGCCAGCAGCTTGGTGACCCTCTGGGGGGAGCAGTACTTC. The genes are TRBV5-6 and TRBJ2-7, with D possibly called TRBD1 or TRBD2 (5 bases each). Trimming removed 0 bases at V and 7 bases at J, with 14 bases between. The CDR3 is 14 residues long. Germline CDR1 reads SGHDT; CDR2 reads YYEEEE. The entire variable domain, with the rest obtained from reference TRBV5-6 and TRBJ2-7, is as follows: DAGVTQSPTHLIKTRGQQVTLRCSPKSGHDTVSWYQQALGQGPQFIFQYYEEEERQRGNFPDRFSGHQFPNYSSELNVNALLLGDSALYLCASSLVTLWGEQYFGPGTRLTVT.

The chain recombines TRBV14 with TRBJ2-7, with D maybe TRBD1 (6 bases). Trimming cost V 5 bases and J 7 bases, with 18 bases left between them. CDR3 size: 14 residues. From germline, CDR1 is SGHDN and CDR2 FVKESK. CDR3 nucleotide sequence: TGTGCCAGCAGCTTTCGGGACAAGCCAAGGGAGCAGTACTTC. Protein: CASSFRDKPREQYF.

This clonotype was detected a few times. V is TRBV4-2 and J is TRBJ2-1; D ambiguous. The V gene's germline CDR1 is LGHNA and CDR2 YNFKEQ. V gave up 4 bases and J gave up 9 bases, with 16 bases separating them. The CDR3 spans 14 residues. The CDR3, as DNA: TGTGCCAGCAGCCCCAACCCGGCGATTGGTGAGCAGTTCTTC. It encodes CASSPNPAIGEQFF.

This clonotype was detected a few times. CDR3 region: CASSLVQGDLNGYTF. The CDR3 coding sequence is TGTGCCAGCAGCTTGGTTCAGGGGGACCTAAATGGCTACACCTTC. The chain carries TRBV5-5 and TRBJ1-2; 7 bases line up with TRBD1. Germline CDR1 SGHKS, CDR2 YYEKEE (reference sequence). The V segment lost 0 bases and the J segment 6 bases; nucleotides outside the gene matches: 8. This CDR3 is built from 15 residues.